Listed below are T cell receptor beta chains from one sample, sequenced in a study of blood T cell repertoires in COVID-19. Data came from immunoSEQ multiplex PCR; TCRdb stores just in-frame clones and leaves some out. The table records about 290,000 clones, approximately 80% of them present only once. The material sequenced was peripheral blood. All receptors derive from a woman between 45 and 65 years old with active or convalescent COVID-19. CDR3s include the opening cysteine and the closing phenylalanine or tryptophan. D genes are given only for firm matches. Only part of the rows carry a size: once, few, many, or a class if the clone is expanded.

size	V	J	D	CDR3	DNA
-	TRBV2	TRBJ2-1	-	CASVTGDSVRDEQFF	TGTGCCAGCGTAACGGGGGACTCCGTCAGGGATGAGCAGTTCTTC
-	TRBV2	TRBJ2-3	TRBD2	CASWDVAGTDTQYF	TGTGCCAGCTGGGACGTAGCGGGAACAGATACGCAGTATTTT
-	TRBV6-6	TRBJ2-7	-	CASISPISYEQYF	TGTGCCAGCATCAGTCCGATCTCCTACGAGCAGTACTTC
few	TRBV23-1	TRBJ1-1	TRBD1	CASSPDRGVPEAFF	TGCGCCAGCAGCCCGGACAGGGGGGTCCCTGAAGCTTTCTTT
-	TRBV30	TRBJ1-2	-	CAWSLAGLYGYTF	TGTGCCTGGAGTCTAGCGGGACTCTATGGCTACACCTTC
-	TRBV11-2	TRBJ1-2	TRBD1	CASSLKSTGGQGYTF	TGTGCCAGCAGCTTAAAAAGTACAGGGGGCCAGGGCTACACCTTC
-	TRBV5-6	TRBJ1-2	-	CASSLDGNYGYTF	TGTGCCAGCAGCTTGGACGGGAACTATGGCTACACCTTC
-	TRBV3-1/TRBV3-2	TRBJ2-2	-	CASSVNTGELFF	TGTGCCAGCAGCGTAAACACCGGGGAGCTGTTTTTT
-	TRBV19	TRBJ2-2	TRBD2	CASRRLAVLTGELFF	TGTGCCAGTAGGCGTCTAGCGGTACTCACCGGGGAGCTGTTTTTT
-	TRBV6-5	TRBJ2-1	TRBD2	CASSLSGSIYNEQFF	TGTGCCAGCAGTTTAAGCGGGAGTATCTACAATGAGCAGTTCTTC
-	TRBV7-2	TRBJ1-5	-	CASSREVGLRPQHF	TGTGCCAGCAGCAGGGAGGTCGGGTTACGGCCCCAGCATTTT
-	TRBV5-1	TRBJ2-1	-	CASSLDGVVNNEQFF	TGCGCCAGCAGCTTGGATGGAGTGGTGAACAATGAGCAGTTCTTC
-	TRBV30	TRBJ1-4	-	CAWSVRRPTGEKLFF	TGTGCCTGGAGTGTAAGGCGTCCGACTGGGGAAAAACTGTTTTTT
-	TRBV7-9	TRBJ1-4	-	CASSPGRQATNEKLFF	TGTGCCAGCAGCCCTGGCAGGCAAGCAACTAATGAAAAACTGTTTTTT
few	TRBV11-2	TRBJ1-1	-	CASSLRAPSGMNTEAFF	TGTGCCAGCAGCTTAAGAGCCCCCAGCGGGATGAACACTGAAGCTTTCTTT
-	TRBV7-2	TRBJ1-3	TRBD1	CASSLQGAGNTIYF	TGTGCCAGCAGCTTACAGGGGGCTGGAAACACCATATATTTT
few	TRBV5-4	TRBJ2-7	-	CASSQEDYEQYF	TGTGCCAGCAGCCAAGAGGACTACGAGCAGTACTTC
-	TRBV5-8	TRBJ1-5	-	CASRPDRYNQPQHF	TGTGCCAGCAGACCCGACAGATATAATCAGCCCCAGCATTTT
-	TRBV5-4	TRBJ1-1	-	CASSLGMNTEAFF	TGTGCCAGCAGCCTCGGGATGAACACTGAAGCTTTCTTT
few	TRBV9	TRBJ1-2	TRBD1	CASSPPTGMGYTF	TGTGCCAGCAGCCCTCCGACAGGGATGGGCTACACCTTC
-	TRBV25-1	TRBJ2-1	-	CASSATGNEQFF	TGTGCCAGCAGTGCCACTGGCAATGAGCAGTTCTTC
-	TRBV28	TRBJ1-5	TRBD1	CASSLLLSTGLSEPQHF	TGTGCCAGCAGTTTACTCCTTTCGACAGGGTTATCGGAGCCCCAGCATTTT
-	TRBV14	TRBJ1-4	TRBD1	CASSQRTGGLEKLFF	TGTGCCAGCAGCCAACGGACAGGGGGCTTGGAAAAACTGTTTTTT
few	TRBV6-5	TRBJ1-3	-	CASSLDSASGNTIYF	TGTGCCAGCAGTTTAGACAGTGCCTCTGGAAACACCATATATTTT
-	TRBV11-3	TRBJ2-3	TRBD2	CASSLGLASDTQYF	TGTGCCAGCAGCCTGGGACTAGCATCGGATACGCAGTATTTT
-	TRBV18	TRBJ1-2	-	CASSPRDYGYTF	TGTGCCAGCTCACCCAGGGACTATGGCTACACCTTC
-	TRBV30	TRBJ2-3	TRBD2	CAWSVQGTTGWDTQYF	TGTGCCTGGAGTGTACAAGGGACTACGGGCTGGGATACGCAGTATTTT
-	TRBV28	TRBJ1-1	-	CGTGRNTEAFF	TGTGGGACGGGGAGGAACACTGAAGCTTTCTTT
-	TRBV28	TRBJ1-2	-	CASSQGGYGYTF	TGTGCCAGCTCTCAGGGTGGCTATGGCTACACCTTC
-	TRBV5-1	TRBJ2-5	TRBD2	CASSLSGSGQETQYF	TGCGCCAGCAGCTTAAGCGGGAGTGGTCAAGAGACCCAGTACTTC
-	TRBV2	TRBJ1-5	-	CASKAGPYSNQPQHF	TGTGCCAGCAAGGCAGGGCCATATAGCAATCAGCCCCAGCATTTT
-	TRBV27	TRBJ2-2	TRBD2	CASSPTSGRITGELFF	TGTGCCAGCAGTCCCACTAGCGGGAGAATCACCGGGGAGCTGTTTTTT
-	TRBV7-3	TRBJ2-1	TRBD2	CASSLLGLAGYNEQFF	TGTGCCAGCAGCTTATTGGGACTAGCGGGGTACAATGAGCAGTTCTTC
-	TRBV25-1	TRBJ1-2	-	CASSDSDFYGYTF	TGTGCCAGCAGTGATTCAGATTTCTATGGCTACACCTTC
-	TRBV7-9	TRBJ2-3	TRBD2	CASSHSTSGRVDTQYF	TGTGCCAGCAGCCACTCGACTAGCGGGAGAGTAGATACGCAGTATTTT
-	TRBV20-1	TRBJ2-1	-	CSASLRRTYNEQFF	TGCAGTGCTAGTTTGCGGAGGACCTACAATGAGCAGTTCTTC
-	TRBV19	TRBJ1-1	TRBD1	CATIRGLGTEAFF	TGTGCCACAATCAGGGGGCTTGGCACTGAAGCTTTCTTT
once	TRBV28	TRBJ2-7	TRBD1	CASSYRDRVNF	TGTGCCAGCAGTTACCGGGACAGGGTCAACTTC
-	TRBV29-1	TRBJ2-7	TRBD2	CSVLAGTYEQYF	TGCAGCGTATTAGCGGGGACCTACGAGCAGTACTTC
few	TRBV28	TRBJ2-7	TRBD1	CASGPGQGYEQYF	TGTGCCAGCGGGCCAGGACAGGGATACGAGCAGTACTTC
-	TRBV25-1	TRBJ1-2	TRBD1	CASSEGGTGNYGYTF	TGTGCCAGCAGTGAAGGGGGGACAGGGAACTATGGCTACACCTTC
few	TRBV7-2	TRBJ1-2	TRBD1	CASSFPGQGASGYTF	TGTGCCAGCAGCTTTCCGGGACAGGGGGCTTCCGGCTACACCTTC
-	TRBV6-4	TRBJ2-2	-	CASRSFWRGSNTGELFF	TGTGCCAGCAGAAGTTTTTGGCGGGGCTCGAACACCGGGGAGCTGTTTTTT
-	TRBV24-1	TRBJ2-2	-	CATSDLRRGDTGELFF	TGTGCCACCAGTGATTTGAGGAGGGGAGACACCGGGGAGCTGTTTTTT
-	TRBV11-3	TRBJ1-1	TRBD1	CASSHRTGEAFF	TGTGCCAGCAGCCACCGGACAGGGGAAGCTTTCTTT